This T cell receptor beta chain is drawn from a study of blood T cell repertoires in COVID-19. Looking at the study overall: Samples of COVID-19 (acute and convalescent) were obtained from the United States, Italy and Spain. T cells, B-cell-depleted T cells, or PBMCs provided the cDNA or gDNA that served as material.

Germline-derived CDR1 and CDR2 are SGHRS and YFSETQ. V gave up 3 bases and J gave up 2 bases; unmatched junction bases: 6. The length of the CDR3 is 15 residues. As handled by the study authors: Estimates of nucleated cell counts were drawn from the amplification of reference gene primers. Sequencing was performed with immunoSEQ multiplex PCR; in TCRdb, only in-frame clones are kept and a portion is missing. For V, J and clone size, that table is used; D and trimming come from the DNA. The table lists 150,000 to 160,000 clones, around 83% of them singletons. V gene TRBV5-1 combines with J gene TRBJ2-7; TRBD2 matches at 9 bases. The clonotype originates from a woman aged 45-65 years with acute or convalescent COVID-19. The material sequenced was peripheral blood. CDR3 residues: CASSYQSGRPYEQYF. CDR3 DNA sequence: TGCGCCAGCAGCTATCAGAGCGGGAGGCCCTACGAGCAGTACTTC. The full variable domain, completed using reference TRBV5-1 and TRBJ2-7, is KAGVTQTPRYLIKTRGQQVTLSCSPISGHRSVSWYQQTPGQGLQFLFEYFSETQRNKGNFPGRFSGRQFSNSRSEMNVSTLELGDSALYLCASSYQSGRPYEQYFGPGTRLTVT.